Sequencing of this T cell receptor beta chain was carried out in a study of vaccination effects on CD4 cells after COVID-19. Study background: Post-vaccination samples were obtained at early and late time points from a few convalescent patients.

Sequencing followed a ViraFEST assay step that expanded antigen-specific CD4+ T cells with viral peptide pools. Investigators separated out CD4+ T cells once around nine days of culture had passed. The person acquired a PCR-confirmed SARS-CoV-2 infection between March and December 2020. All study participants received two doses of BNT162b2 or mRNA-1273 vaccine. For each well, 1.9 million or so PBMC were cultured with 8.5 to 10 IU/ml IL-2 and around 10 ug/ml peptides. The germline gives CDR1 SSHAT, CDR2 FNYEAQ (reference sequence). CDR3 length equals 14 residues. Method: immunoSEQ multiplex PCR; TCRdb's copy keeps in-frame clones and lacks some. This table holds 15,000 to 20,000 clones, over 60% found once. Whole-study results and caveats: There were few convalescent patients in the study and no early post-infection timepoints. Substantial clonal contraction characterized both infection- and vaccine-induced clones late after vaccination.

A word on this clone: Its antigen is currently unknown. One end of the junction varies from germline; a read error may be responsible.

The chain joins TRBV7-7 to TRBJ2-2, with D possibly TRBD2 on 5 matching bases. This TCR derives from a human donor who had a prior SARS-CoV-2 infection. This specimen consisted of CD4+ T cells from PBMCs cultured with SARS-CoV-2 spike peptides, obtained after COVID-19 vaccination. CDR3 sequence (DNA): TGTGCTAGCAGCTTAGCGCGTGGCAGTGGGGAGCTGTTTTTT. This codes for CASSLARGSGELFF.